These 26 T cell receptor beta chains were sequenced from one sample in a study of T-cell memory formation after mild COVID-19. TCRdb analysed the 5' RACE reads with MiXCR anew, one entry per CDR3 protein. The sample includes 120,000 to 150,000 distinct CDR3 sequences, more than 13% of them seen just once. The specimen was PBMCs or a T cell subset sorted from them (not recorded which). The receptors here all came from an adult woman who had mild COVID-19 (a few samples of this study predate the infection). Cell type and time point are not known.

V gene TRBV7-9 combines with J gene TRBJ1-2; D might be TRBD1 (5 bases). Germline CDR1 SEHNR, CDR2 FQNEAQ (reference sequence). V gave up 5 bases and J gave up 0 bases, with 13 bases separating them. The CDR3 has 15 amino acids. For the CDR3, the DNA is TGTGCCAGCAGCACCGAACCGACAGCTAACTATGGCTACACCTTC. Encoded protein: CASSTEPTANYGYTF.

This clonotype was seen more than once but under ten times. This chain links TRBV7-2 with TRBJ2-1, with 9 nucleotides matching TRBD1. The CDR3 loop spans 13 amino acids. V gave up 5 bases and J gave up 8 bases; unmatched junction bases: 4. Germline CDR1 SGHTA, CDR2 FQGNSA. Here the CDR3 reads CASSPQGAHEQFF. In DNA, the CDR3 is TGTGCCAGCAGCCCACAGGGGGCCCATGAGCAGTTCTTC.

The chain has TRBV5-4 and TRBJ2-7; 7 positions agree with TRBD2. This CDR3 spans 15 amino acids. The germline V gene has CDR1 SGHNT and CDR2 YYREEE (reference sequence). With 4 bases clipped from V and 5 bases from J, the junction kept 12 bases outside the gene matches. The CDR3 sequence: CASSLLGDYRNEQYF. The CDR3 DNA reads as TGTGCCAGCAGCCTGCTTGGGGACTACAGAAACGAGCAGTACTTC.

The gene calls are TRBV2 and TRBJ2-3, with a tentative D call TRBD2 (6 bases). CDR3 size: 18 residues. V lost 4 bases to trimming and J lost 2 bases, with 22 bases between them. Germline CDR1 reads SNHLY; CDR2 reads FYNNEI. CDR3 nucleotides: TGTGCCAGCAGTGTCGACCTCTTGGGGGAGGACGACACAGATACGCAGTATTTT. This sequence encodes CASSVDLLGEDDTDTQYF.

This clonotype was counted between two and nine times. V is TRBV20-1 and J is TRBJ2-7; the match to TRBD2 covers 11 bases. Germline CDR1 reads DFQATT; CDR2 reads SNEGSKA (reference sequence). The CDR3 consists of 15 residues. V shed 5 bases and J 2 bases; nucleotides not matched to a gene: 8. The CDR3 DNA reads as TGCAGTGCTGGGCCGACTAGCGGGATACCCTACGAGCAGTACTTC. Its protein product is CSAGPTSGIPYEQYF.

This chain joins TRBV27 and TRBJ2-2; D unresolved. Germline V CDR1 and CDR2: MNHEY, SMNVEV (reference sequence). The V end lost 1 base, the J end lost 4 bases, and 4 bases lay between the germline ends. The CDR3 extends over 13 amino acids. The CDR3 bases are TGTGCCAGCAGTTTATGGGGCACCGGGGAGCTGTTTTTT. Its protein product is CASSLWGTGELFF.

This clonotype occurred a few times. CDR3 bases: TGCGCCAGCAGCCCGGAGACTAGAACCTACGAGCAGTACTTC. It yields the protein CASSPETRTYEQYF. This chain uses TRBV5-1 with TRBJ2-7; D is possibly TRBD2 (6 bases). The germline V and J ends were trimmed by 4 bases and 2 bases, with 13 bases remaining between them. The CDR3 is 14 residues long. From germline, CDR1 is SGHRS and CDR2 YFSETQ.

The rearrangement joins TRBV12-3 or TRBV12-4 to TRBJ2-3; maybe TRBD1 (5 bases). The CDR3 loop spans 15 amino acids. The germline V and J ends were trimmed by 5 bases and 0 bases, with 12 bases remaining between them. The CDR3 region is CASSNTGPSTDTQYF. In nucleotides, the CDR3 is TGTGCCAGCAGTAATACAGGTCCTAGCACAGATACGCAGTATTTT.

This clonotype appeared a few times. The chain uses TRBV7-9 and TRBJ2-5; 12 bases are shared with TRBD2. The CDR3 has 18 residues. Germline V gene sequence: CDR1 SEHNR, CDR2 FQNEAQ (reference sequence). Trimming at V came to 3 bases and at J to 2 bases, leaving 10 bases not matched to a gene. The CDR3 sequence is CASSFDLAGGPSQETQYF. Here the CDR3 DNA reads TGTGCCAGCAGCTTCGATCTAGCGGGGGGGCCAAGTCAAGAGACCCAGTACTTC. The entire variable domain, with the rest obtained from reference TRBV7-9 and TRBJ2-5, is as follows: DTGVSQNPRHKITKRGQNVTFRCDPISEHNRLYWYRQTLGQGPEFLTYFQNEAQLEKSRLLSDRFSAERPKGSFSTLEIQRTEQGDSAMYLCASSFDLAGGPSQETQYFGPGTRLLVL.

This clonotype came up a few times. CDR3 coding DNA: TGTGCCAGCAGCCCGTCGAGTAGCGGGGTCGACGAGCAGTACTTC. Translation: CASSPSSSGVDEQYF. The V and J genes are TRBV3-1 and TRBJ2-7; 8 bases agree with TRBD2. V shed 4 bases and J 5 bases; nucleotides not matched to a gene: 10. This CDR3 spans 15 amino acids. Germline V gene lookup returns CDR1 LGHDT and CDR2 YNNKEL (reference sequence).

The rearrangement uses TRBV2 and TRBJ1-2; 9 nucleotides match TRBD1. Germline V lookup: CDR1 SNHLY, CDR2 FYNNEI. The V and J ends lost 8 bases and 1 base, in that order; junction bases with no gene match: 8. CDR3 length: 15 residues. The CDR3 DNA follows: TGTGCCAGCGTAGGCTGGGACAGGGATAACTATGGCTACACCTTC. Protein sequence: CASVGWDRDNYGYTF.

DNA of the CDR3: TGTGCCAGCAGCCAAGTAGAGGGGGCTGGACAGCCCCAGCATTTT. It specifies CASSQVEGAGQPQHF. The chain employs TRBV4-2 and TRBJ1-5; 7 bases agree with TRBD1. Germline CDR1 LGHNA, CDR2 YNFKEQ. This CDR3 contains 15 residues. The trim removed 1 base at V and 7 bases at J, leaving 7 bases unmatched.

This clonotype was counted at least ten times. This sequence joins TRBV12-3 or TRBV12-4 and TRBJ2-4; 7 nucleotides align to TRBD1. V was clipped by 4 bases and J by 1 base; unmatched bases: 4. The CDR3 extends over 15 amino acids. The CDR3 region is CASSSPQGAKNIQYF. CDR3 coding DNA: TGTGCCAGCAGTTCCCCACAGGGGGCCAAAAACATTCAGTACTTC.

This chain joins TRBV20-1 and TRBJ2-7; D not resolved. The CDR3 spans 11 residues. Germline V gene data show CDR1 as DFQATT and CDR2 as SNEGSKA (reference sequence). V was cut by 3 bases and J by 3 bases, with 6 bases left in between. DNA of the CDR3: TGCAGTGCTAGTCAAGGCTACGAGCAGTACTTC. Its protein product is CSASQGYEQYF.

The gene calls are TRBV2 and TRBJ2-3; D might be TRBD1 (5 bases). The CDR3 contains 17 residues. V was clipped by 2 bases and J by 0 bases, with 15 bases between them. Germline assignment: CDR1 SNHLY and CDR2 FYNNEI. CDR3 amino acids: CASSEIPDSPSTDTQYF. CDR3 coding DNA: TGTGCCAGCAGTGAAATCCCTGACAGTCCTAGCACAGATACGCAGTATTTT.

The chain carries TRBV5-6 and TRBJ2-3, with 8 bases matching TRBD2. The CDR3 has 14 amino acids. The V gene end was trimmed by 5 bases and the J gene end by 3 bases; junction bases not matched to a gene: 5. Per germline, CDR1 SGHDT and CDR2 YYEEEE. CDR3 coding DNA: TGTGCCAGCAGTGAGGGGACTAGGACAGATACGCAGTATTTT. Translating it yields CASSEGTRTDTQYF.

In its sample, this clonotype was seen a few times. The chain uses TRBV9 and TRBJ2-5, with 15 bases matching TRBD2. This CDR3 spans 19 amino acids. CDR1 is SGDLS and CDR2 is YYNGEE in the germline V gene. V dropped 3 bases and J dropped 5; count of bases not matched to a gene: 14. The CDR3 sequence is CASSEGLAGGLPSGETQYF. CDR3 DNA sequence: TGTGCCAGCAGCGAGGGACTAGCGGGGGGCCTTCCTTCGGGGGAGACCCAGTACTTC.

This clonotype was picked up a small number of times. For the CDR3, the DNA is TGTGCCAGCAGCTTAGGGACAGCAGCCTACAATGAGCAGTTCTTC. It is translated as CASSLGTAAYNEQFF. The rearrangement joins TRBV7-6 to TRBJ2-1, with a possible D match to TRBD1 (6 bases). The V and J ends lost 1 base and 2 bases respectively, with 9 bases between them. Germline V lookup: CDR1 SGHVS, CDR2 FNYEAQ. The CDR3 extends over 15 amino acids.

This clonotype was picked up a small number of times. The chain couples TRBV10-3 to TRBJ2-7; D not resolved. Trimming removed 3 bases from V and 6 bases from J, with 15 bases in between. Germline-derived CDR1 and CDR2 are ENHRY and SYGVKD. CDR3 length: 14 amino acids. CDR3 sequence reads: CAISECSFGCEQYF. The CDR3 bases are TGTGCCATCAGTGAATGTTCCTTTGGGTGCGAGCAGTACTTC.

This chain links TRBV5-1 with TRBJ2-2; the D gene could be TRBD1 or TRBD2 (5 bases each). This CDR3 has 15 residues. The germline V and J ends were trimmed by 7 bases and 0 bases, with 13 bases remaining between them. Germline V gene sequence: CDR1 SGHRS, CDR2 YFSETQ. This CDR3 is CASVRDAPNTGELFF. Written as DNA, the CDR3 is TGCGCCAGCGTACGGGACGCCCCGAACACCGGGGAGCTGTTTTTT.

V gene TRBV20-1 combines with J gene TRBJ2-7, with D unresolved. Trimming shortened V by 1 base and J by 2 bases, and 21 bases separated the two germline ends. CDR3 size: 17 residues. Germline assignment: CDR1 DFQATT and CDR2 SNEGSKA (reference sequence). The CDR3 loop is CSARAPTSALYPYEQYF. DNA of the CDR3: TGCAGTGCTAGAGCCCCTACCAGCGCCCTGTACCCCTACGAGCAGTACTTC.

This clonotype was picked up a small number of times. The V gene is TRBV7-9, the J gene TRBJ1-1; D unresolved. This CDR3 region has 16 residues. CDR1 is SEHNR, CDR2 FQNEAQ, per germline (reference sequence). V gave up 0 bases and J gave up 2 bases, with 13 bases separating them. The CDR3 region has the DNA TGTGCCAGCAGCTTAGCCCCCGGACTGACAAACACTGAAGCTTTCTTT. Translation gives CASSLAPGLTNTEAFF.

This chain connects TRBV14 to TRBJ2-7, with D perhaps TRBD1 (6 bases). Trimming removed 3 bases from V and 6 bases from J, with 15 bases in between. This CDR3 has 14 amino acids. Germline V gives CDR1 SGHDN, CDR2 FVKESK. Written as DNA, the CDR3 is TGTGCCAGCAGCCATTCAGGGGCATCGGGCGAGCAGTACTTC. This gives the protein CASSHSGASGEQYF.

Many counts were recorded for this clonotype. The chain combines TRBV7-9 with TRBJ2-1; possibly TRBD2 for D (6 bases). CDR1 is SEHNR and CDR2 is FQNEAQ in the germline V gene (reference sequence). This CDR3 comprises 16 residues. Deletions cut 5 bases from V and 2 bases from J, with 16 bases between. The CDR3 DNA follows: TGTGCCAGCAGCCCACCGGACTATCCCCCCTACAATGAGCAGTTCTTC. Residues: CASSPPDYPPYNEQFF.

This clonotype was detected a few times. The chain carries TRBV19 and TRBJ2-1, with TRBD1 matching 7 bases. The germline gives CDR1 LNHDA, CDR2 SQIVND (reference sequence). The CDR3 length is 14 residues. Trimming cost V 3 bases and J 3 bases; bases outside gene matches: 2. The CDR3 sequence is CASSIRTGYNEQFF. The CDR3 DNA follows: TGTGCCAGTAGTATCCGGACAGGCTACAATGAGCAGTTCTTC.

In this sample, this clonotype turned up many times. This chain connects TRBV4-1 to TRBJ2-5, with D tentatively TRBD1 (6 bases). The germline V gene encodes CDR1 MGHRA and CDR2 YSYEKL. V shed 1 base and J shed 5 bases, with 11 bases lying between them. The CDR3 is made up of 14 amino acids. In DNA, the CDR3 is TGCGCCAGCAGCCAAGGGGGGCCCGGGGAGACCCAGTACTTC. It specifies CASSQGGPGETQYF.